The clone carrying this T cell receptor beta chain was detected once. These data originate in a study of blood T cell repertoires in COVID-19. Study details: Sources were T cells, B-cell-depleted T cells, or PBMCs; the material itself was cDNA or gDNA.

In the authors' methods: Scientists estimated how many nucleated cells there were by amplifying reference gene primers. The assay was immunoSEQ multiplex PCR, and TCRdb's table has in-frame clones only and misses some. The V and J calls and the clone size are those of that table, but D and trimming were determined from the DNA. The sample includes 50,000 to 60,000 clones, approximately 83% of them seen just once. V lost 3 bases and J lost 4, with 15 bases in between. CDR3 length: 15 amino acids. CDR1 is MDHEN and CDR2 is SYDVKM in the germline V gene. The TCR originated in a middle-aged man with acute or convalescent COVID-19. The chain has TRBV28 and TRBJ1-1, with a weak D call TRBD1 (5 bases). The sample comprised peripheral blood. CDR3 sequence reads: CASSLGGVRGTEAFF. The CDR3 bases are TGTGCCAGCAGTTTGGGGGGTGTACGAGGCACTGAAGCTTTCTTT.